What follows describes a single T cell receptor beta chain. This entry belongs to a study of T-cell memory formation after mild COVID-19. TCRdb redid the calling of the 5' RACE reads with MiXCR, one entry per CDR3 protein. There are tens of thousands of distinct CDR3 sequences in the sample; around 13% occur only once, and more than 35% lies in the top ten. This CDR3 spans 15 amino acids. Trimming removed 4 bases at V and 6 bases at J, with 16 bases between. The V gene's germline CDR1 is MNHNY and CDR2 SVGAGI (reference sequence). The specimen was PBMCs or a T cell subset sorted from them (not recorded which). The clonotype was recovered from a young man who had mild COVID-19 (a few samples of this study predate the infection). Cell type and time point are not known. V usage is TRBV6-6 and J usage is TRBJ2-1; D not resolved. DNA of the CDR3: TGTGCCAGCAGTTCGACCCTGGAAGATATCAATGAGCAGTTCTTC. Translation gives CASSSTLEDINEQFF.